The 24 T cell receptor beta chains below all came from one sample that was sequenced in a study of blood T cell repertoires in COVID-19. The assay was immunoSEQ multiplex PCR, and TCRdb's table has in-frame clones only and misses some. The repertoire holds over 60,000 clones, approximately 86% seen once, with over 10% in the top ten. Material: peripheral blood. All receptors come from a woman aged 55 to 70 with acute or convalescent COVID-19.

In this sample, this clone turned up once. This chain links TRBV5-4 with TRBJ2-3; possibly TRBD2 for D (6 bases). V was clipped by 4 bases and J by 4 bases, with 13 bases between them. This CDR3 has 14 residues. The germline V gene has CDR1 SGHNT and CDR2 YYREEE (reference sequence). The CDR3 DNA reads as TGTGCCAGCAGCGGGGCGGGGACGGCAGATACGCAGTATTTT. This codes for CASSGAGTADTQYF. Based on the CDR3 plus reference TRBV5-4 and TRBJ2-3, the full variable domain is ETGVTQSPTHLIKTRGQQVTLRCSSQSGHNTVSWYQQALGQGPQFIFQYYREEENGRGNFPPRFSGLQFPNYSSELNVNALELDDSALYLCASSGAGTADTQYFGPGTRLTVL.

V usage is TRBV28 and J usage is TRBJ1-2; TRBD1 might be the D (5 bases). The ends were cut back, 3 bases at V and 2 bases at J, with 7 bases in the middle. This CDR3 contains 13 residues. Germline CDR1 MDHEN, CDR2 SYDVKM. CDR3 DNA: TGTGCCAGCAGTTTCGCAGGGAACTATGGCTACACCTTC. This translates into CASSFAGNYGYTF.

V is TRBV5-1 and J is TRBJ2-2, with a weak D call TRBD1 (6 bases). The CDR3 length is 15 residues. The V end was cut by 2 bases, the J end by 4 bases, with 12 bases between. Germline V gives CDR1 SGHRS, CDR2 YFSETQ. The CDR3: CASSFRDIPTGELFF. CDR3 in DNA: TGCGCCAGCAGCTTCCGGGACATACCCACCGGGGAGCTGTTTTTT.

The chain has TRBV4-1 and TRBJ1-1; 8 bases map to TRBD1. Germline V CDR1 and CDR2: MGHRA, YSYEKL. V shed 4 bases, J shed 1 base, and the junction held 11 bases outside the gene matches. This CDR3 spans 17 amino acids. The CDR3 DNA reads as TGCGCCAGCAGCCGGGGACAGGCGAGGGGTCGGAACACTGAAGCTTTCTTT. This encodes CASSRGQARGRNTEAFF.

The chain is built from TRBV5-6 and TRBJ1-1, with a possible D match to TRBD1 (5 bases). Trimming pared 2 bases from V and 5 bases from J, leaving 22 bases between. The CDR3 has 17 amino acids. The germline V gene encodes CDR1 SGHDT and CDR2 YYEEEE. The DNA of the CDR3 is TGTGCCAGCAGCTTTGGGCAGGGCGCGGCTATTATAACTGAAGCTTTCTTT. It yields the protein CASSFGQGAAIITEAFF.

The chain combines TRBV6-6 with TRBJ1-1; TRBD1 agrees at 9 bases. Germline values: CDR1 MNHNY, CDR2 SVGAGI (reference sequence). The ends lost 5 bases at V and 5 bases at J; junction bases unmatched: 9. The CDR3 sequence is 15 residues long. The chain's CDR3 is CASSLKGQGGTEAFF. CDR3 nucleotide sequence: TGTGCCAGCAGTCTCAAGGGACAGGGCGGGACTGAAGCTTTCTTT.

The chain carries TRBV12-3 or TRBV12-4 and TRBJ2-5; tentatively, D is TRBD2 (6 bases). The germline V and J ends were trimmed by 6 bases and 5 bases, with 10 bases remaining between them. This CDR3 comprises 12 residues. The chain's CDR3 is CASRWGDETQYF. CDR3 bases: TGTGCCAGCAGGTGGGGGGATGAGACCCAGTACTTC.

The chain combines TRBV30 with TRBJ1-1, with 8 bases matching TRBD1. Germline CDR1 and CDR2: GTSNPN and SVGIG (reference sequence). V gave up 1 base and J gave up 5 bases; unmatched junction bases: 3. This CDR3 is 13 amino acids long. CDR3: CAWSADRGTEAFF. CDR3 bases: TGTGCCTGGAGTGCCGACAGGGGAACTGAAGCTTTCTTT. The full variable domain, in which reference TRBV30 and TRBJ1-1 provide the parts outside the CDR3, is SQTIHQWPATLVQPVGSPLSLECTVEGTSNPNLYWYRQAAGRGLQLLFYSVGIGQISSEVPQNLSASRPQDRQFILSSKKLLLSDSGFYLCAWSADRGTEAFFGQGTRLTVV.

The genes are TRBV6-6 and TRBJ1-4; 7 nucleotides align to TRBD1. V gave up 4 bases and J gave up 8 bases; unmatched junction bases: 10. From germline, CDR1 is MNHNY and CDR2 SVGAGI (reference sequence). This CDR3 has 15 residues. The CDR3 here is CASSSSTGTIEKLFF. DNA of the CDR3: TGTGCCAGCAGTTCCTCGACAGGGACGATCGAAAAACTGTTTTTT.

V gene TRBV7-8 combines with J gene TRBJ2-3; the D gene is possibly TRBD1 (5 bases). CDR1 is SGHVS and CDR2 is FQNEAQ in the germline V gene. CDR3 size: 16 residues. Trimming took 1 base from V and 3 from J, leaving 14 bases between them. The CDR3, as DNA: TGTGCCAGCAGCTTAGTTCAGGGCCGAGAGACAGATACGCAGTATTTT. Its translation: CASSLVQGRETDTQYF.

The chain links TRBV29-1 to TRBJ2-1, with TRBD2 identical over 8 bases. This CDR3 comprises 15 residues. The germline V gene has CDR1 SQVTM and CDR2 ANQGSEA. Losses at the gene ends were 4 bases for V and 4 bases for J; bases not matched to a gene: 9. The CDR3 loop reads CSVVWAGGNYNEQFF. The DNA of the CDR3 is TGCAGCGTTGTCTGGGCGGGGGGTAATTACAATGAGCAGTTCTTC.

The gene calls are TRBV30 and TRBJ2-2, with D perhaps matching TRBD1 (6 bases). CDR3 length equals 15 residues. CDR1 is GTSNPN, CDR2 SVGIG, per germline (reference sequence). V dropped 0 bases and J dropped 6 bases, with 14 bases sitting between them. CDR3 bases: TGTGCCTGGAGTGTAATGGGGGCGTTCTCCGGGGAGCTGTTTTTT. Protein sequence: CAWSVMGAFSGELFF.

The chain combines TRBV6-1 with TRBJ2-6; TRBD1 matches at 7 bases. The CDR3 extends over 18 amino acids. J was trimmed by 2 bases and V by 2 bases; bases with no gene match: 9. In germline, CDR1 is MNHNS, CDR2 SASEGT. Here the CDR3 reads CASSELGRGSAGANVLTF. Written as DNA, the CDR3 is TGTGCCAGCAGTGAACTGGGCAGGGGGTCGGCTGGGGCCAACGTCCTGACTTTC.

The chain employs TRBV6-5 and TRBJ1-4, with D possibly TRBD1 on 6 matching bases. The germline CDR1 and CDR2 sequences are MNHEY and SVGAGI. V was shortened by 4 bases and J by 7 bases, with 19 bases between the two germline ends. The length of the CDR3 is 16 residues. In nucleotides, the CDR3 is TGTGCCAGCAGTTTACAGGGAATGAAGACAGGTGAAAAACTGTTTTTT. Amino acid sequence: CASSLQGMKTGEKLFF.

The V gene is TRBV5-5, the J gene TRBJ2-2; TRBD2 matches 7 bases. V shed 2 bases, J shed 5 bases, and the junction held 6 bases outside the gene matches. The CDR3 is made up of 15 amino acids. The germline gives CDR1 SGHKS, CDR2 YYEKEE (reference sequence). The CDR3 nucleotides read TGTGCCAGCAGCTTTGTTGCTAGCGGAACCGGGGAGCTGTTTTTT. Its translation is CASSFVASGTGELFF.

J is TRBJ1-1 and V is TRBV30, with D possibly matching TRBD1 (5 bases). Germline lookup yields CDR1 GTSNPN and CDR2 SVGIG (reference sequence). The CDR3 is 13 residues long. Trimming stripped 5 bases from V and 4 bases from J, with 14 bases between. CDR3 region: CAWGRGDGTEAFF. CDR3 DNA sequence: TGTGCCTGGGGGCGGGGGGATGGCACTGAAGCTTTCTTT.

The rearrangement uses TRBV28 and TRBJ1-1; the D is unclear. CDR1 is MDHEN and CDR2 is SYDVKM in the germline V gene. V was pared by 6 bases and J by 0 bases, with 5 bases between. This CDR3 region has 12 residues. This CDR3 is CASRLLNTEAFF. CDR3 DNA: TGTGCCAGCAGACTCTTGAACACTGAAGCTTTCTTT.

This chain connects TRBV2 to TRBJ2-1; 11 nucleotides match TRBD2. Per germline, CDR1 SNHLY and CDR2 FYNNEI. V lost 6 bases to trimming and J lost 8 bases; unmatched junction nucleotides: 9. The CDR3 totals 15 residues. Written as DNA, the CDR3 is TGTGCCAGCAGATCTCGACTAGCGGGGTCGGATGAGCAGTTCTTC. Protein: CASRSRLAGSDEQFF.

The J gene is TRBJ2-2, the V gene TRBV10-3, with 8 bases identical to TRBD1. Germline lookup yields CDR1 ENHRY and CDR2 SYGVKD. The trim removed 6 bases at V and 3 bases at J, leaving 3 bases unmatched. This CDR3 contains 14 residues. CDR3 nucleotides: TGTGCCATCAGGGAGACAGGGGACACCGGGGAGCTGTTTTTT. This sequence encodes CAIRETGDTGELFF.

V and J are TRBV4-2 and TRBJ2-1; D possibly corresponds to TRBD2 (5 bases). This CDR3 is 15 amino acids long. Germline V gene sequence: CDR1 LGHNA, CDR2 YNFKEQ. The ends were cut back, 0 bases at V and 5 bases at J, with 11 bases in the middle. The CDR3 is CASSQDGGPDNEQFF. The CDR3 DNA reads TGTGCCAGCAGCCAAGATGGCGGGCCCGACAATGAGCAGTTCTTC.

J is TRBJ2-1 and V is TRBV5-1; 16 nucleotides agree with TRBD2. Germline V gene lookup returns CDR1 SGHRS and CDR2 YFSETQ. The V and J ends lost 4 bases and 5 bases, in that order; junction bases with no gene match: 6. The CDR3 length is 17 residues. Written as DNA, the CDR3 is TGCGCCAGCAGCCCGGGACTAGCGGGGGGGGTTAACAATGAGCAGTTCTTC. It yields the protein CASSPGLAGGVNNEQFF.

The chain links TRBV5-1 to TRBJ2-5; 10 bases map to TRBD1. V dropped 4 bases and J dropped 5; count of bases not matched to a gene: 8. This CDR3 is built from 15 residues. Germline CDR1 reads SGHRS; CDR2 reads YFSETQ. CDR3 region: CASSLGQGGRETQYF. The CDR3 DNA is TGCGCCAGCAGCCTAGGACAGGGGGGCAGGGAGACCCAGTACTTC. Based on the CDR3 plus reference TRBV5-1 and TRBJ2-5, the full variable domain is KAGVTQTPRYLIKTRGQQVTLSCSPISGHRSVSWYQQTPGQGLQFLFEYFSETQRNKGNFPGRFSGRQFSNSRSEMNVSTLELGDSALYLCASSLGQGGRETQYFGPGTRLLVL.

V usage is TRBV4-2 and J usage is TRBJ1-4, with a possible D match to TRBD1 (6 bases). Trimming left V 8 bases short and J 8 bases short, with 18 bases between. Germline V gene lookup returns CDR1 LGHNA and CDR2 YNFKEQ. CDR3 length: 14 residues. Here the CDR3 reads CASGLGTTKEKLFF. Written as DNA, the CDR3 is TGTGCCAGCGGCCTAGGGACAACAAAGGAAAAACTGTTTTTT.

This clone was found a few times. The chain joins TRBV6-5 to TRBJ2-6; D is possibly TRBD2 (6 bases). The CDR3 runs to 15 residues. CDR1 is MNHEY, CDR2 SVGAGI, per germline. V lost 6 bases and J lost 0, with 9 bases in between. DNA of the CDR3: TGTGCCAGCAGCCCCGGGGGCTCTGGGGCCAACGTCCTGACTTTC. It translates to CASSPGGSGANVLTF.